This T cell receptor beta chain was captured by sequencing in a study of tumor and adjacent non-tumor tissue in lung cancer. Study in general: Patients comprised about eleven adenocarcinoma, a couple of squamous cell carcinoma and 1 small cell lung cancer.

Comment on this clonotype: Antigen unknown. At one end the junction does not follow the germline gene, possibly because of a read error.

RNA was extracted from bulk tissue without any cell sorting. Distant lung tissue was collected more than 3 cm away from the tumor edge. Between August and November 2014, newly diagnosed, chemotherapy-naive lung cancer patients underwent thoracic surgery in China. This CDR3 contains 14 residues. CDR1 SGHNT and CDR2 YENEEA come from the germline V gene. Study-wide findings and caveats: Shorter survival was associated with higher TCR diversity in tumors.

A modified ARM-PCR protocol with three rounds of nested PCR amplified TCRbeta. MiXCR, run by TCRdb on the multiplex PCR reads, gives a single entry per CDR3 protein. This table holds 81,000 or so distinct CDR3 sequences, roughly 80% found once. Material for sequencing was distant non-tumor lung tissue. This receptor was taken from a man aged 55-75 years with non-small cell lung cancer. The chain employs TRBV11-3 and TRBJ2-3; D ambiguous. The CDR3 reads CVSSHEGSTDTQYF. In DNA, the CDR3 is TGTGTCAGCAGCCACGAAGGGAGCACAGATACGCAGTATTTT.